One sample yielded the 20 T cell receptor beta chains listed below, sequenced in a study of shared clonotypes between healthy human individuals. TCRdb keeps only in-frame clones here, not all; method: immunoSEQ multiplex PCR. The repertoire includes around 2,000,000 clones, roughly 96% of them detected once, and 0.1% to 0.15% sits in the top ten. Sequences were obtained from naive CD4+ T cells sorted from blood. As to subset: CD45RA+ positively selected. The receptor set was obtained from a man between 18 and 35 years old in good health.

This clone has more than one count but fewer than ten. Other DNA sequences within the sample encode an identical CDR3. The J gene is TRBJ1-5, the V gene TRBV6-1, with D uncertain. From germline, CDR1 is MNHNS and CDR2 SASEGT. The CDR3 is made up of 12 amino acids. V gave up 6 bases and J gave up 1 base, with 4 bases separating them. The CDR3 nucleotides are TGTGCCAGCAGGGGCAGCAATCAGCCCCAGCATTTT. Translating it yields CASRGSNQPQHF.

This clone has just one count. The rearrangement joins TRBV4-1 to TRBJ1-5, with no clear D. CDR1 and CDR2 from the germline V gene are MGHRA and YSYEKL. This CDR3 contains 14 residues. The V gene lost 1 base and the J gene lost 7 bases, with 11 bases spanning the gap. This CDR3 reads CASSQVPATQPQHF. The CDR3, as DNA: TGCGCCAGCAGCCAAGTACCCGCCACCCAGCCCCAGCATTTT.

This clone showed up just once. V usage is TRBV5-6 and J usage is TRBJ1-6, with 9 bases fitting TRBD1. V was clipped by 4 bases and J by 11 bases; unmatched bases: 10. CDR3 length equals 15 residues. Germline V gives CDR1 SGHDT, CDR2 YYEEEE. The CDR3 sequence is CASSQDRGLGAPLHF. Here the CDR3 DNA reads TGTGCCAGCAGCCAGGACAGGGGCCTTGGGGCACCCCTCCACTTT.

This clone was detected once. This specimen includes other DNA sequences encoding the same CDR3. The chain carries TRBV2 and TRBJ1-1, with D perhaps matching TRBD1 (5 bases). The CDR3 covers 13 residues. Germline values: CDR1 SNHLY, CDR2 FYNNEI. Trimming shortened V by 5 bases and J by 0 bases, and 7 bases separated the two germline ends. The CDR3 reads CASSRGMNTEAFF. CDR3 in DNA: TGTGCCAGCAGTAGGGGTATGAACACTGAAGCTTTCTTT.

In this sample, this clone turned up once. The rearrangement links TRBV27 to TRBJ2-6; D may be TRBD2 (6 bases). V was pared by 5 bases and J by 3 bases, with 20 bases between. The germline V gene encodes CDR1 MNHEY and CDR2 SMNVEV (reference sequence). This CDR3 spans 18 amino acids. CDR3 bases: TGTGCCAGCAGTAAAGGGTTAGGGACTGAGAATGGGGCCAACGTCCTGACTTTC. Encoded protein: CASSKGLGTENGANVLTF.

The rearrangement links TRBV5-4 to TRBJ1-1, with unresolved D. The CDR3 is made up of 12 amino acids. Per the germline V gene, CDR1 is SGHNT and CDR2 is YYREEE (reference sequence). V lost 2 bases and J lost 6, with 8 bases in between. CDR3 residues: CASSFGSAEAFF. In DNA form, the CDR3 reads TGTGCCAGCAGCTTCGGTTCGGCTGAAGCTTTCTTT.

This clone is a singleton in its sample. The V gene is TRBV27, the J gene TRBJ2-7; perhaps TRBD1 as D (5 bases). The ends were cut back, 2 bases at V and 3 bases at J, with 17 bases in the middle. CDR1 is MNHEY, CDR2 SMNVEV, per germline (reference sequence). CDR3 length: 16 residues. Here the CDR3 reads CASSLRAGLPDYEQYF. The CDR3 bases are TGTGCCAGCAGTTTACGGGCAGGGTTACCTGACTACGAGCAGTACTTC.

The gene calls are TRBV30 and TRBJ2-3; no reliable D call. This CDR3 spans 15 amino acids. Germline assignment: CDR1 GTSNPN and CDR2 SVGIG (reference sequence). V was cut by 5 bases and J by 0 bases, with 15 bases left in between. This chain's CDR3 is CAWGKVGISTDTQYF. CDR3 DNA: TGTGCCTGGGGTAAGGTAGGGATTAGCACAGATACGCAGTATTTT. Looking up the rest from reference TRBV30 and TRBJ2-3 gives the full variable domain: SQTIHQWPATLVQPVGSPLSLECTVEGTSNPNLYWYRQAAGRGLQLLFYSVGIGQISSEVPQNLSASRPQDRQFILSSKKLLLSDSGFYLCAWGKVGISTDTQYFGPGTRLTVL.

The chain carries TRBV5-4 and TRBJ1-1; D is unresolved. Germline-derived CDR1 and CDR2 are SGHNT and YYREEE (reference sequence). Deletions cut 3 bases from V and 7 bases from J, with 16 bases between. The CDR3 is 14 amino acids. CDR3 nucleotide sequence: TGTGCCAGCAGCTCTCAAAATCTCGGGGTTGAAGCTTTCTTT. Amino acid sequence: CASSSQNLGVEAFF.

J is TRBJ2-3 and V is TRBV6-6; TRBD1 aligns across 7 bases. The CDR3 loop spans 15 amino acids. Trimming removed 6 bases from V and 6 bases from J; junction bases left unmatched: 12. Germline V gene sequence: CDR1 MNHNY, CDR2 SVGAGI (reference sequence). The CDR3 sequence: CASSPPRGLGDTQYF. CDR3 bases: TGTGCCAGCAGCCCCCCGAGGGGGCTCGGGGATACGCAGTATTTT.

The chain has TRBV6-5 and TRBJ1-4; TRBD1 is a possible D gene (5 bases). This CDR3 contains 14 residues. The V gene lost 0 bases and the J gene lost 8 bases, with 10 bases spanning the gap. Germline loops: CDR1 MNHEY, CDR2 SVGAGI. CDR3: CASSYSRGYEKLFF. The DNA of the CDR3 is TGTGCCAGCAGTTACTCGAGGGGTTACGAAAAACTGTTTTTT.

The rearrangement uses TRBV5-1 and TRBJ2-5; 7 bases align to TRBD2. Germline CDR1 and CDR2: SGHRS and YFSETQ. The CDR3 length is 14 residues. After removal of 4 bases from V and 5 bases from J, the junction contained 8 bases not matched to a gene. CDR3 bases: TGCGCCAGCAGCACGGCGGGGGTTGGGGAGACCCAGTACTTC. This sequence encodes CASSTAGVGETQYF.

This chain links TRBV27 with TRBJ1-2; D is possibly TRBD1 (6 bases). This CDR3 is 13 amino acids long. Germline V CDR1 and CDR2: MNHEY, SMNVEV (reference sequence). Deletions cut 3 bases from V and 4 bases from J, with 9 bases between. The CDR3 sequence: CASSLFRGYGYTF. CDR3 sequence (DNA): TGTGCCAGCAGTTTGTTCAGGGGCTATGGCTACACCTTC.

The genes are TRBV11-2 and TRBJ1-1; weak D call: TRBD1 (5 bases). Trimming took 1 base from V and 5 from J, leaving 14 bases between them. Per the germline V gene, CDR1 is SGHAT and CDR2 is FQNNGV. This CDR3 has 15 residues. As DNA, the CDR3 is TGTGCCAGCAGCTTAGTCGGGGCTGGGATTACTGAAGCTTTCTTT. Its translation is CASSLVGAGITEAFF.

This clone was counted a single time. A much larger clone differs by one base, so this may be a read error. V gene TRBV6-5 combines with J gene TRBJ2-7, with 7 bases aligning to TRBD1. After removal of 6 bases from V and 3 bases from J, the junction contained 5 bases not matched to a gene. CDR1 and CDR2 (germline): MNHEY, SVGAGI. This CDR3 has 13 residues. CDR3 sequence: CASSDRVGYEQYF. The CDR3 DNA follows: TGTGCCAGCAGCGACAGGGTAGGCTACGAGCAGTACTTC.

The V gene is TRBV10-3, the J gene TRBJ2-3, with 7 bases fitting TRBD1. Losses at the gene ends were 4 bases for V and 2 bases for J; bases not matched to a gene: 6. The CDR3 length is 15 residues. Per the germline V gene, CDR1 is ENHRY and CDR2 is SYGVKD. CDR3 nucleotides: TGTGCCATCAGTGGTCGAACAGGGGACACAGATACGCAGTATTTT. Protein: CAISGRTGDTDTQYF.

This chain uses TRBV6-5 with TRBJ1-4; 10 bases match TRBD1. Looked up from germline, CDR1 is MNHEY and CDR2 is SVGAGI. Unmatched junction bases numbered 6, after V lost 4 bases and J lost 4 bases. The CDR3 runs 16 residues. The CDR3: CASSFRQGAINEKLFF. The CDR3 DNA reads TGTGCCAGCAGTTTCCGACAGGGGGCTATTAATGAAAAACTGTTTTTT.

V and J are TRBV30 and TRBJ1-4, with 8 positions matching TRBD1. Looked up from germline, CDR1 is GTSNPN and CDR2 is SVGIG (reference sequence). V was clipped by 0 bases and J by 8 bases; unmatched bases: 8. The CDR3 spans 15 residues. CDR3 in amino acids: CAWSVPPDREEKLFF. The DNA of the CDR3 is TGTGCCTGGAGTGTACCTCCGGACAGGGAGGAAAAACTGTTTTTT.

As concerns this clone: Other DNA sequences in the same sample also yield this CDR3. The genes are TRBV14 and TRBJ2-1; D remains ambiguous. The V end lost 3 bases, the J end lost 6 bases, and 9 bases lay between the germline ends. CDR3 length equals 13 residues. Looked up from germline, CDR1 is SGHDN and CDR2 is FVKESK. CDR3 sequence (DNA): TGTGCCAGCAGCCAGGGCACTTCCAATGAGCAGTTCTTC. Its protein is CASSQGTSNEQFF.

The CDR3 region has the DNA TGTGCCAGCAATTTCGGACAAGGCGAGCAGTACTTC. Translated: CASNFGQGEQYF. This sequence joins TRBV6-1 and TRBJ2-7, with D perhaps matching TRBD1 (5 bases). The CDR3 has 12 residues. The V gene's germline CDR1 is MNHNS and CDR2 SASEGT. V was pared by 7 bases and J by 6 bases, with 13 bases between.